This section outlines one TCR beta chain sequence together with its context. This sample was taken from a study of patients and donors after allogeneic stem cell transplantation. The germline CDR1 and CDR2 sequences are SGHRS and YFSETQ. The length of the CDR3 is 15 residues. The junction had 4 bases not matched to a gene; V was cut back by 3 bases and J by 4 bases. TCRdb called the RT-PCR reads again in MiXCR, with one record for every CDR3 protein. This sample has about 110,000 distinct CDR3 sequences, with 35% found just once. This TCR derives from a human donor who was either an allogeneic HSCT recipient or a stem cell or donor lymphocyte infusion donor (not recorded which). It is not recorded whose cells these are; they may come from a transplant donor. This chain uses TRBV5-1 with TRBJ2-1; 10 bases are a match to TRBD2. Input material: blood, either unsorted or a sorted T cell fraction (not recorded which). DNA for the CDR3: TGCGCCAGCAGCTCCGGGACTAGCGAATACAATGAGCAGTTCTTC. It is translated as CASSSGTSEYNEQFF.